This TCR beta chain was retrieved from a study of OX40 agonist ivuxolimab in advanced cancers. In the study overall: Partial responses were achieved by three patients, of whom one had hepatocellular carcinoma and two had cutaneous melanoma. Notes on the study in general: Low clonal expansion, among the lowest seen, marked partial responders at 0.1-3.0 mg/kg. In the 0.1 to 3.0 mg/kg range, CD4+ and CD8+ blood T cells had expanded clonally by week 6. The study did not work out the antigen specificity of the expanded peripheral T cells.

Libraries were prepared by immunoSEQ multiplex PCR; TCRdb keeps only in-frame clonotypes and omits some of them. The data hold about 52,000 clones, with around nine tenths observed a single time. On this clone: Its cognate antigen is unknown.

V was clipped by 4 bases and J by 3 bases; unmatched bases: 5. CDR1 SGHKS and CDR2 YYEKEE come from the germline V gene (reference sequence). CDR3 size: 14 residues. The chain employs TRBV5-5 and TRBJ2-7, with 9 positions matching TRBD1. The sequence came from an adult with an advanced solid tumor such as melanoma, head and neck, liver or kidney cancer. The sequences come from CD4+ or CD8+ T cells sorted from blood, collected in a trial of the OX40 agonist ivuxolimab. In DNA, the CDR3 is TGTGCCAGCAGCCAAACGGACAGGGGCTACGAGCAGTACTTC. Translation gives CASSQTDRGYEQYF. Full variable domain (remainder filled in from reference TRBV5-5 and TRBJ2-7): DAGVTQSPTHLIKTRGQQVTLRCSPISGHKSVSWYQQVLGQGPQFIFQYYEKEERGRGNFPDRFSARQFPNYSSELNVNALLLGDSALYLCASSQTDRGYEQYFGPGTRLTVT.